The T cell receptor beta chain described here comes from a study of cytomegalovirus exposure and HLA in healthy donors. The PCR employed 60 Vbeta primers together with 13 Jbeta primers. Measured with immunoSEQ multiplex PCR; TCRdb has only the in-frame clones, and not every one. The table lists 110,000 or so clones, 74% of them singletons, with 4% to 5% in the top ten. CDR1 and CDR2 (germline): MNHEY, SMNVEV (reference sequence). CDR3 length: 13 amino acids. V was cut by 3 bases and J by 3 bases, with 8 bases left in between. About this clone itself: Its target is unknown.

General study results and limits: Association of 15,000 to 20,000 TCR beta sequences with HLA alleles was found at 0.05 false discovery rate in a later analysis. With later analysis, a missense DCLRE1C variant became linked to TCR beta V- and J-gene trimming. Reports indicated that the classifier achieved high specificity and sensitivity in diagnosing cytomegalovirus status.

In nominal health when sampled, donors likely had unrecorded immune exposures nonetheless. Sequences were obtained from PBMCs. This chain joins TRBV27 and TRBJ2-5; D remains unclear. The receptor comes from a woman in her thirties or forties in good health and CMV-seropositive. The CDR3 is CASSLIAEETQYF. DNA of the CDR3: TGTGCCAGCAGTTTGATAGCAGAAGAGACCCAGTACTTC.